The TCR beta chain under discussion was sequenced for a study of blood T cells in healthy people across ages. This CDR3 comprises 14 residues. Germline CDR1 SGHRS, CDR2 YFSETQ. Donors each provided roughly 11 milliliters of peripheral blood. Using a J-beta primer mix together with a sample-barcoded 5' primer, a second PCR was run for about 6 to 11 cycles. TCRdb re-called the 5' RACE reads through MiXCR, storing one row per CDR3 protein. The sample lists some 940,000 distinct CDR3 sequences, 25% to 35% occurring once. Study-wide results and limits: Greater diversity and more naive CD4+ cells were seen in long-lived donors than in aged donors. Strong correlation was found linking TCR beta diversity to naive T cell percentage.

As to this clonotype: Its antigen is undetermined. Relative to the germline gene, one junction end is altered; a read error may explain this.

The data also belong to a second study, concerning T cells of mothers and their children.

The chain couples TRBV5-1 to TRBJ2-2, with D maybe TRBD1 (6 bases). The sequence derives from a woman aged 40 to 55 in good health. Material for sequencing was blood. CDR3 region: CAGSHGQIDGELFF. The CDR3 DNA is TGCGCCGGCAGCCACGGACAGATAGACGGGGAGCTGTTTTTT.